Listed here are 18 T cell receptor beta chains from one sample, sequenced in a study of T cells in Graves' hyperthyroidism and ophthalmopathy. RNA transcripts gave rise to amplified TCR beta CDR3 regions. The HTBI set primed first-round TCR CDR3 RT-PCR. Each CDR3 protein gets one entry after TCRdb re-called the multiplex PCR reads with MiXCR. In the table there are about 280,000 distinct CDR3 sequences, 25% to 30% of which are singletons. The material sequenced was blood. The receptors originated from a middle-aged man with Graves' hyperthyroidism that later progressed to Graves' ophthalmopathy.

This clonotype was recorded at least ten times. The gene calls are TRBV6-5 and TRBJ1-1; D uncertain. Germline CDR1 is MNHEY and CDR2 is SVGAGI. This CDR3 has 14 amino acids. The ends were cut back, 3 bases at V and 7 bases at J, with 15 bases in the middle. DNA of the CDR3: TGTGCCAGCAGTTATGAGTGTGGCAGAAATGAAGCTTTCTTT. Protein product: CASSYECGRNEAFF.

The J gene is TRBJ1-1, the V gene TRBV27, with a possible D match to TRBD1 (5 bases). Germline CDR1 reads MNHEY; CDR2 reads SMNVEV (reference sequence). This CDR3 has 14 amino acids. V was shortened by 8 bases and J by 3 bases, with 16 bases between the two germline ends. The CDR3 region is CASRGGQRDTEAFF. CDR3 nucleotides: TGTGCCAGCCGGGGCGGCCAGCGGGACACTGAAGCTTTCTTT.

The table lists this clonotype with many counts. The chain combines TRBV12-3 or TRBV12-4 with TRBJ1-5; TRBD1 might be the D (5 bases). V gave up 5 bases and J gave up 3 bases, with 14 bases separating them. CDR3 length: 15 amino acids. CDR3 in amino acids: CASSPAGVTNQPQHF. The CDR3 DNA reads TGTGCCAGCAGTCCAGCGGGGGTGACCAATCAGCCCCAGCATTTT.

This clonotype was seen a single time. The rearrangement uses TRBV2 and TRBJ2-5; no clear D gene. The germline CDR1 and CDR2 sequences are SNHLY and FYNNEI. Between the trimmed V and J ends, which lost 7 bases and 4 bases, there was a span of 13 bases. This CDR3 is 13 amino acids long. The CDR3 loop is CASKTPRRETQYF. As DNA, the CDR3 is TGTGCCAGCAAGACACCAAGGAGAGAGACCCAGTACTTC.

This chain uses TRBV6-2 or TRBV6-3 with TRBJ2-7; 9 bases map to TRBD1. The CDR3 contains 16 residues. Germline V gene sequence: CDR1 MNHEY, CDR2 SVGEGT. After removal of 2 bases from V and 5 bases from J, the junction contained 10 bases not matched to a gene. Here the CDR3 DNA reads TGTGCCAGCAGTTACGCTACCGGGACAGGGCTCCACGAGCAGTACTTC. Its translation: CASSYATGTGLHEQYF.

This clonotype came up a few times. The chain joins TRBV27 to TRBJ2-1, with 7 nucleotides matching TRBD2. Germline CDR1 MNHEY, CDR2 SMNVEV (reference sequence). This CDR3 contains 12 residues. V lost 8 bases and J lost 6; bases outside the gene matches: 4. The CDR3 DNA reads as TGTGCCAGCGGGGACTACCTCAATGAGCAGTTCTTC. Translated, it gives CASGDYLNEQFF.

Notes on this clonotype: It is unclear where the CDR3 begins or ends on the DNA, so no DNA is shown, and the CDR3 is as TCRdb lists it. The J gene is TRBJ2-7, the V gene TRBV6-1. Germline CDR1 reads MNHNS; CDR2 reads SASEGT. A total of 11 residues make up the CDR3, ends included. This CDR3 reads CASSQYFEQYF.

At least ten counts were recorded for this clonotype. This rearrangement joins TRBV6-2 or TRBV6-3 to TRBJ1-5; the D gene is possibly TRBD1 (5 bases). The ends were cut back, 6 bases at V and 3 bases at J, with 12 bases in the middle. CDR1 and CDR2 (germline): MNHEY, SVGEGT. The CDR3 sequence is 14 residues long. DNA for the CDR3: TGTGCCAGCAGCTCCCCAGGGTACAATCAGCCCCAGCATTTT. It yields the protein CASSSPGYNQPQHF.

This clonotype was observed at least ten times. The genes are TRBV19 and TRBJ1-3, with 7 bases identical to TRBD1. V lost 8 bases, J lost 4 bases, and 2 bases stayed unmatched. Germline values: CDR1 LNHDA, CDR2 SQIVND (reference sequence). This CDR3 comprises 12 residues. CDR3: CASSTGGNTIYF. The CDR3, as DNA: TGTGCCAGTTCGACAGGGGGAAACACCATATATTTT.

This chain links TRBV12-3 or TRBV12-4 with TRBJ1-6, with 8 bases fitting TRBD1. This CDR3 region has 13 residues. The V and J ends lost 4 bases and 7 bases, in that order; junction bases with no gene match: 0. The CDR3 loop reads CASSWDRNSPLHF. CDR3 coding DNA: TGTGCCAGCAGTTGGGACAGGAATTCACCCCTCCACTTT.

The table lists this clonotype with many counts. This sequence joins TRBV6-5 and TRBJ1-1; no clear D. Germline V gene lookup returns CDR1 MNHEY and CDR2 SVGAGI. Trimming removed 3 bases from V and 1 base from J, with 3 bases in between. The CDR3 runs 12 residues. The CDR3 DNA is TGTGCCAGCAGTTATCAGAACACTGAAGCTTTCTTT. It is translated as CASSYQNTEAFF.

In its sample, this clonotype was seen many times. In nucleotides, the CDR3 is TGTGCCAGCAGTTTTCGGACGACCGGGACAGAGAGTCCGATGAACACTGAAGCTTTCTTT. Its translation: CASSFRTTGTESPMNTEAFF. This chain links TRBV27 with TRBJ1-1; TRBD1 matches at 7 bases. V was pared by 3 bases and J by 0 bases, with 19 bases of the junction left unmatched. CDR1 MNHEY and CDR2 SMNVEV come from the germline V gene (reference sequence). The CDR3 runs 20 residues.

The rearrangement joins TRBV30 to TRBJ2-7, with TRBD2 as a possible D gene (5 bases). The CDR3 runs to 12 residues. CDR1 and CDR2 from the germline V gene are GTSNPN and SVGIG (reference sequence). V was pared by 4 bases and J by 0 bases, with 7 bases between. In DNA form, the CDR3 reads TGTGCCTGGATGGCGGGCTCCTACGAGCAGTACTTC. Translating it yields CAWMAGSYEQYF.

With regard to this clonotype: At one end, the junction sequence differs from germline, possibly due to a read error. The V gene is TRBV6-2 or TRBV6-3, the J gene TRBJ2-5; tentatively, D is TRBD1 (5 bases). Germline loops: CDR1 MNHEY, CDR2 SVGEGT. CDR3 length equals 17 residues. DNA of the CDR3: TGTGCCAGCAGTTACTCTGGTACAGGACCGTACCAAGAGGCCCAGTACTTC. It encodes CASSYSGTGPYQEAQYF.

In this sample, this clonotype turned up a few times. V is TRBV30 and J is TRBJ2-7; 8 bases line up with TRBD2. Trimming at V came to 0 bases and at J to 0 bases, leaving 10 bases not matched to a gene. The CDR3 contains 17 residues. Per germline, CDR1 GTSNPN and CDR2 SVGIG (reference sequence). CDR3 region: CAWSVRASGYVSYEQYF. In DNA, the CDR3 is TGTGCCTGGAGTGTACGGGCTAGCGGGTACGTCTCCTACGAGCAGTACTTC.

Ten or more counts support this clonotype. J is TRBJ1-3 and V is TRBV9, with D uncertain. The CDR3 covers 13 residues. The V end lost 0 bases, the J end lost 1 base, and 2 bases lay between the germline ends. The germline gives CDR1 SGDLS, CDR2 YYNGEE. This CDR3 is CASSVESGNTIYF. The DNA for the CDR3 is TGTGCCAGCAGCGTAGAGTCTGGAAACACCATATATTTT.

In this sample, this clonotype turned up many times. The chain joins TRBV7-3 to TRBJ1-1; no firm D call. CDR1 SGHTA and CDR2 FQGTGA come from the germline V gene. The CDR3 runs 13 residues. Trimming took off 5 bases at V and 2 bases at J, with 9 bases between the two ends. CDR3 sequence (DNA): TGTGCCAGCAGCCCCATGGCTAACACTGAAGCTTTCTTT. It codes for CASSPMANTEAFF.

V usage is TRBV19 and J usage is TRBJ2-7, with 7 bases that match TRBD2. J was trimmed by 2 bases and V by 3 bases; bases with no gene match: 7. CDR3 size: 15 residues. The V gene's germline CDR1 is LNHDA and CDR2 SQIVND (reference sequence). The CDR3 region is CASSILAGEAYEQYF. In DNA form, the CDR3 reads TGTGCCAGTAGTATCCTGGCGGGAGAAGCCTACGAGCAGTACTTC.